This T cell receptor (beta chain) was documented in a study of tumor-infiltrating lymphocytes in glioblastoma multiforme. The germline V gene has CDR1 MNHEY and CDR2 SVGAGI. Trimming left V 2 bases short and J 1 base short, with 8 bases between. The CDR3 has 14 amino acids. TCR beta libraries were built from RNA through three nested multiplex PCR rounds using modified ARM-PCR. TCRdb reanalysed the multiplex PCR reads using MiXCR and keeps one entry per CDR3 protein. The repertoire holds fewer than 40,000 distinct CDR3 sequences, with about 58% as singletons. This clonotype was seen more than once but under ten times. The antigen is not known. General study points: The TCR and somatic mutation analysis included just one glioblastoma patient.

The sample was brain tumor tissue. The clonotype comes from a male donor with glioblastoma. V is TRBV6-5 and J is TRBJ1-1; D ambiguous. CDR3 coding DNA: TGTGCCAGCAGTTACAGGGTCTCGAACACTGAAGCTTTCTTT. It yields the protein CASSYRVSNTEAFF.